The present TCR beta chain was sequenced within a study of Graves' ophthalmopathy and Graves' hyperthyroidism. RNA transcripts were the source from which TCR beta CDR3 regions were amplified. HTBI primers were used in a first-round RT-PCR, which preceded a second-round multiplex PCR. TCRdb independently ran MiXCR on the multiplex PCR reads; one entry per CDR3 protein. The table has about 740,000 distinct CDR3 sequences, around 40% seen once; the top ten hold roughly 46%. This CDR3 spans 14 amino acids. Per germline, CDR1 LNHDA and CDR2 SQIVND (reference sequence). The V end lost 7 bases, the J end lost 1 base, and 13 bases lay between the germline ends.

The chain joins TRBV19 to TRBJ1-2, with D uncertain. Specimen: peripheral blood. The TCR originated in an adult man with Graves' ophthalmopathy. CDR3 residues: CASTPWGNNYGYTF. CDR3 bases: TGTGCCAGTACCCCATGGGGAAATAACTATGGCTACACCTTC.